The present T cell receptor beta chain was sequenced within a study of blood T cell repertoires in COVID-19. Across the study: Acute and convalescent COVID-19 samples came from the United States, Italy and Spain. In each case, the material was cDNA or gDNA derived from T cells, B-cell-depleted T cells, or PBMCs.

How the authors handled the data: The authors estimated nucleated cell counts from reference gene primer amplification. The table came from immunoSEQ multiplex PCR; TCRdb's copy has only in-frame clones and leaves some out. V, J and clone size were drawn from that table, and D and trimming were deduced from the DNA. The repertoire consists of over 250,000 clones, with approximately 88% occurring once and the leading ten covering 2.2%. In germline, CDR1 is KGHDR, CDR2 SFDVKD. The V gene end was trimmed by 9 bases and the J gene end by 4 bases; junction bases not matched to a gene: 6. CDR3 size: 13 residues.

Sample: peripheral blood. V usage is TRBV24-1 and J usage is TRBJ2-7; TRBD1 aligns across 9 bases. This TCR derives from a man between 50 and 59 years old with acute or convalescent COVID-19. CDR3 nucleotide sequence: TGTGCCACCGGGGGACAGGGTTGTTACGAGCAGTACTTC. This gives the protein CATGGQGCYEQYF.